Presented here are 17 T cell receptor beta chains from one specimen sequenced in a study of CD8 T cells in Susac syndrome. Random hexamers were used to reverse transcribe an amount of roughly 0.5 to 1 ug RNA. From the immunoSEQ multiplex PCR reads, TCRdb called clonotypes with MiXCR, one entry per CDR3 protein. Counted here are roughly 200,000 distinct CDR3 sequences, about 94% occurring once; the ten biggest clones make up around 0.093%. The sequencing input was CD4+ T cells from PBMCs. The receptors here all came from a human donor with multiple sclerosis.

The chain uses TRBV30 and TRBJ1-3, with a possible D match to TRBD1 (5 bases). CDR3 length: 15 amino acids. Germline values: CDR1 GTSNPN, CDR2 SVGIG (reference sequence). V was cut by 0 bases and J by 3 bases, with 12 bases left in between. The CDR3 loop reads CAWSVRQGGGNTIYF. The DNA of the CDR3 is TGTGCCTGGAGTGTCCGCCAGGGTGGTGGAAACACCATATATTTT. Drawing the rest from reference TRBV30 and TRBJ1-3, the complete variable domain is SQTIHQWPATLVQPVGSPLSLECTVEGTSNPNLYWYRQAAGRGLQLLFYSVGIGQISSEVPQNLSASRPQDRQFILSSKKLLLSDSGFYLCAWSVRQGGGNTIYFGEGSWLTVV.

The CDR3: CASSDNGNLYNEQFF. DNA for the CDR3: TGTGCCAGCAGCGACAACGGAAACCTCTACAATGAGCAGTTCTTC. The rearrangement joins TRBV9 to TRBJ2-1; D is unresolved. Trimming stripped 3 bases from V and 3 bases from J, with 13 bases between. Germline V lookup: CDR1 SGDLS, CDR2 YYNGEE. This CDR3 is built from 15 residues.

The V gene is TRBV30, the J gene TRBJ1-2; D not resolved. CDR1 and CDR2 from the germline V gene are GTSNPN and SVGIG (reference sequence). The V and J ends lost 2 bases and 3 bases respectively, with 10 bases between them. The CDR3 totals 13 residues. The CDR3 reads CAWSNRRDYGYTF. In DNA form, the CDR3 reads TGTGCCTGGAGTAATAGGAGGGACTATGGCTACACCTTC.

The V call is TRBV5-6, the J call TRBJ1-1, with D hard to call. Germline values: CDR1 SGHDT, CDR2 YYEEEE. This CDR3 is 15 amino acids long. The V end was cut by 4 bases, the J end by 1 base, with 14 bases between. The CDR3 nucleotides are TGTGCCAGCAGCGCCCCTTGGACGGGGAACACTGAAGCTTTCTTT. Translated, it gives CASSAPWTGNTEAFF.

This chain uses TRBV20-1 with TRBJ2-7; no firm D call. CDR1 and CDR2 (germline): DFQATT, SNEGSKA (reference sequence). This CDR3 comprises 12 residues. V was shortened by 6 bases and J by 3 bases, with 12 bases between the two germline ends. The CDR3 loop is CSALGFNYEQYF. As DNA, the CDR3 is TGCAGTGCCCTAGGATTCAACTACGAGCAGTACTTC.

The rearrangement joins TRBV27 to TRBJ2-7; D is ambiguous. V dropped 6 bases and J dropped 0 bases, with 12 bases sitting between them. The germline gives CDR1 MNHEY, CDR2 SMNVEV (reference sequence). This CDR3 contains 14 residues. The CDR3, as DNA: TGTGCCAGCAGATCAATCTCCGCCTCCTACGAGCAGTACTTC. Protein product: CASRSISASYEQYF.

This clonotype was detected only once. CDR3 DNA sequence: TGCGCCAGCAGCCTGGGACAGGGAATTTCCTACGAGCAGTACTTC. This gives the protein CASSLGQGISYEQYF. The chain uses TRBV5-1 and TRBJ2-7, with TRBD1 matching 9 bases. Germline loops: CDR1 SGHRS, CDR2 YFSETQ. Trimming cost V 4 bases and J 1 base; bases outside gene matches: 6. CDR3 size: 15 residues.

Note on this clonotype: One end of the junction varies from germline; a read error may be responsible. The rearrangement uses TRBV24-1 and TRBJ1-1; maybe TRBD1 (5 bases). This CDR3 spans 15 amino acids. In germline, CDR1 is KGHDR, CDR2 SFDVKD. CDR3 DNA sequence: TGTGCCACCAGTGACTCCCAGGGACCGAACACCGAAGCTTTCTTT. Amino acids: CATSDSQGPNTEAFF.

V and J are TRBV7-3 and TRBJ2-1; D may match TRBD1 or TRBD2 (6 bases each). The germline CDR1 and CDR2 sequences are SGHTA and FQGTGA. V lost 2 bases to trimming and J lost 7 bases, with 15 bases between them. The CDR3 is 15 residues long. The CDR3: CASSLSGGVTNEQFF. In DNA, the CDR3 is TGTGCCAGCAGCTTATCCGGGGGCGTTACGAATGAGCAGTTCTTC.

The CDR3 coding sequence is TGTGCCAGCAGCAAAACAGGGAACAATCAGCCCCAGCATTTT. Residues: CASSKTGNNQPQHF. The J gene is TRBJ1-5, the V gene TRBV9; weak D call: TRBD1 (6 bases). Germline V gives CDR1 SGDLS, CDR2 YYNGEE. The CDR3 has 14 residues. Trimming removed 4 bases at V and 3 bases at J, with 11 bases between.

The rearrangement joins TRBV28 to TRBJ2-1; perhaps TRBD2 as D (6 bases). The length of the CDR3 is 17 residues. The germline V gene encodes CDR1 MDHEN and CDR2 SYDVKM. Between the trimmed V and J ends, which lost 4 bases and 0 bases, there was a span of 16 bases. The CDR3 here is CASSSFGVDYSYNEQFF. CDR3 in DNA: TGTGCCAGCAGTTCCTTCGGCGTGGACTACTCCTACAATGAGCAGTTCTTC.

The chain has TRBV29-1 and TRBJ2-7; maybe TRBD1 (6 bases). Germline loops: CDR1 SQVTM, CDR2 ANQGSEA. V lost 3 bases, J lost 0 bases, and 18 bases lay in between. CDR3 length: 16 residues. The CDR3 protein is CSVDASGVRNSYEQYF. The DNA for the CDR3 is TGCAGCGTTGATGCCTCAGGGGTGAGAAACTCCTACGAGCAGTACTTC.

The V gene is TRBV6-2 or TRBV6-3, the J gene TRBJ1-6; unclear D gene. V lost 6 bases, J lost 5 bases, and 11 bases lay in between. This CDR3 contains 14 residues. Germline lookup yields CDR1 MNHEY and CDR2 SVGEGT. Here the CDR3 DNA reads TGTGCCAGCAGAACTTCACGAGATAATTCACCCCTCCACTTT. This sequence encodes CASRTSRDNSPLHF.

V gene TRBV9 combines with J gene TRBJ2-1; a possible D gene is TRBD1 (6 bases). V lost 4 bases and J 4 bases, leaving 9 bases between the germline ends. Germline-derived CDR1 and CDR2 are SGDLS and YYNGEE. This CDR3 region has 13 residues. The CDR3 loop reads CASSPQGYNEQFF. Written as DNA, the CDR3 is TGTGCCAGCAGCCCCCAGGGGTACAATGAGCAGTTCTTC.

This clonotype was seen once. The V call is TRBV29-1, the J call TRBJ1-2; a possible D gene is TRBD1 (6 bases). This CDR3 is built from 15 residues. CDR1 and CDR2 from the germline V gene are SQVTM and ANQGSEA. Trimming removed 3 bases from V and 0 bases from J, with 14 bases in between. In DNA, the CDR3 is TGCAGCGTTGATCGGGGGCGGCAAGCTAACTATGGCTACACCTTC. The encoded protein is CSVDRGRQANYGYTF.

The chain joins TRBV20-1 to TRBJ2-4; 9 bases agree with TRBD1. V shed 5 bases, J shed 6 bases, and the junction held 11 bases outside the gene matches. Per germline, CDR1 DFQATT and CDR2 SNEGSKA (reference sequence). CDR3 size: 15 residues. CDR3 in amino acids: CSAAPPVTGGNIQYF. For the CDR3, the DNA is TGCAGTGCTGCCCCGCCGGTGACAGGGGGAAACATTCAGTACTTC.

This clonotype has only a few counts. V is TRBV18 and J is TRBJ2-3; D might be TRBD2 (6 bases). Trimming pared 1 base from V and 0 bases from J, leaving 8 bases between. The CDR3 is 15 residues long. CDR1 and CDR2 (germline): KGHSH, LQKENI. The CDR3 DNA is TGTGCCAGCTCACCACTGGCGGGAAGCACAGATACGCAGTATTTT. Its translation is CASSPLAGSTDTQYF.